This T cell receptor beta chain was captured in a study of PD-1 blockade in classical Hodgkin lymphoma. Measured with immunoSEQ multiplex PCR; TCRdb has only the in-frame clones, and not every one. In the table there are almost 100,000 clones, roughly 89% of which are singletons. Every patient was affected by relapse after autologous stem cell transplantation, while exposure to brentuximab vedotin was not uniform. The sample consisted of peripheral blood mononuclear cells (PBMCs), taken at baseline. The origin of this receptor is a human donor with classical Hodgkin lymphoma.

Written as DNA, the CDR3 is TGTGCCAGCAGCTTAGAGCAGGTGAGGGAGCAGTACTTC. It encodes CASSLEQVREQYF. The chain carries TRBV7-9 and TRBJ2-7; D not resolved. The CDR3 totals 13 residues. V lost 1 base, J lost 7 bases, and 11 bases lay in between. Germline V gene lookup returns CDR1 SEHNR and CDR2 FQNEAQ (reference sequence).